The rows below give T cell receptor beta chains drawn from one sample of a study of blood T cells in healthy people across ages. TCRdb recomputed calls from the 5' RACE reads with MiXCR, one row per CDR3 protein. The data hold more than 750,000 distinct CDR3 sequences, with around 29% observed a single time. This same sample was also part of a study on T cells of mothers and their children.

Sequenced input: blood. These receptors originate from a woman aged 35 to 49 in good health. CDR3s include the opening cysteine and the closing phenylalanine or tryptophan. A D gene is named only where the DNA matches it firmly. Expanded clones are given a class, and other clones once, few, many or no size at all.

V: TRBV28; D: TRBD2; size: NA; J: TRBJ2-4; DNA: TGTGCCAACAAGGTTGGGGGGGGAGCCAAAAACATTCAGTACTTC; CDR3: CANKVGGGAKNIQYF
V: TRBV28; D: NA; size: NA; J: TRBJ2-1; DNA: TGTACCAGCAGCAACTTAGGGGGGCCCTCCTACAATGAGCAGTTCTTC; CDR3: CTSSNLGGPSYNEQFF
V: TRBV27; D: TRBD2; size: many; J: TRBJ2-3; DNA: TGTGCCAGCAGTCTGCCAGCGGGGGGCACAGATACGCAGTATTTT; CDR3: CASSLPAGGTDTQYF
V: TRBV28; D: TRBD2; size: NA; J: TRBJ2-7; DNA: TGTGCCAGCAGTCAAACAACTAGCGGGGCCTACGAGCAGTACTTC; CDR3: CASSQTTSGAYEQYF
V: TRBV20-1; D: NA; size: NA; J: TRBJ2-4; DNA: TGCAGTGCTCTGGACCGGCCTCCCAAGTCGCCCAACATTCAGTACTTC; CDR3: CSALDRPPKSPNIQYF
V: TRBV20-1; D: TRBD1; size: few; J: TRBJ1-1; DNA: TGCAGTGCACCACGGACAGGGGGAAAGGAAGCTTTCTTT; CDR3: CSAPRTGGKEAFF
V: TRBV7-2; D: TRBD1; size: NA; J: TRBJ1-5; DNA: TGTGCCAGCAGCGCGACGGGACAGGCTTACAATCAGCCCCAGCATTTT; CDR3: CASSATGQAYNQPQHF
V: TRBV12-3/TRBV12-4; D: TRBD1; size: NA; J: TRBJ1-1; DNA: TGTGCCAGCACCCCGGGACAGGGCGACACTGAAGCTTTCTTT; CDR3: CASTPGQGDTEAFF
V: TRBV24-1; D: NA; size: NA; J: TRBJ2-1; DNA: TGTGCCACCAGTGATCCAACAGATTCCCTCTACAATGAGCAGTTCTTC; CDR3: CATSDPTDSLYNEQFF
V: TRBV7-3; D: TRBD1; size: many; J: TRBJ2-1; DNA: TGTGCCAGCAGCTTGGACAGGGAGAACAATGAGCAGTTCTTC; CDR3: CASSLDRENNEQFF
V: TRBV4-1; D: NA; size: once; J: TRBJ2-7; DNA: TGCGCCAGCGGCCAAGTGTATAGCGCGTACGAGCAGTACTTC; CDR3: CASGQVYSAYEQYF
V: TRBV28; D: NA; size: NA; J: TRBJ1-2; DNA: TGTGCCAGTGAAATCGGGGGGAACTATGGCTACACCTTC; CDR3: CASEIGGNYGYTF
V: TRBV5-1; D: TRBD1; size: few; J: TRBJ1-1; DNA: TGCGCCAGCAGCTTTAAAACAGGGGGGAACACTGAAGCTTTCTTT; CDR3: CASSFKTGGNTEAFF
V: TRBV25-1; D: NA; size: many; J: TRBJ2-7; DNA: TGTGCCAGCAGTGAATTGCCGACTTCCTACGAGCAGTACTTC; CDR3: CASSELPTSYEQYF
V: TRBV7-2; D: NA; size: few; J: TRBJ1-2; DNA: TGTGCCAGCAGTCCGTCGGGGGGCTGGGGTGGTTATGGCTACACCTTC; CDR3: CASSPSGGWGGYGYTF
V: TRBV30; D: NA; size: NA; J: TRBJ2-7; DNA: TGTGCCTGGAGTGTGCTTAGCTCCTACGAGCAGTACTTC; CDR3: CAWSVLSSYEQYF
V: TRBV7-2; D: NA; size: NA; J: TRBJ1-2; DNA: TGTGCCAGCAGCTTAAATGTGGCAACCTCCTATGGCTACACCTTC; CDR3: CASSLNVATSYGYTF
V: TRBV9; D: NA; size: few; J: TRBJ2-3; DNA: TGTGCCAGCAGCGCAAAGGGCACAGATACGCAGTATTTT; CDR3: CASSAKGTDTQYF
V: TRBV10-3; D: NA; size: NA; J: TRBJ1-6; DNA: TGTGCCATCAGTGAGTTGCAAGTAAATTCACCCCTCCACTTT; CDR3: CAISELQVNSPLHF
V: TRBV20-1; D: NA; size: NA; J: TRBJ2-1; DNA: TGCAGTGCTCTCAAAGATGGCGAAAATCCATGGTCGAGTGAGCAGTTCTTC; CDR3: CSALKDGENPWSSEQFF
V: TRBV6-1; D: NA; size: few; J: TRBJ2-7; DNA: TGTGCCAGCAGTCACAGGGTAGGGCCCCACTACGAGCAGTACTTC; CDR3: CASSHRVGPHYEQYF
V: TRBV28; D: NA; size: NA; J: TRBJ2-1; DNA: TGTGCCAGCAGTTTGGGCGGGGCGGGGCAAAGTGAGCAGTTCTTC; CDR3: CASSLGGAGQSEQFF
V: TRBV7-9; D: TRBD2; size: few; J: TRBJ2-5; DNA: TGTGCCAGCAGCAAGCGGATGCGGGGGGGCGCGGAGACCCAGTACTTC; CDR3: CASSKRMRGGAETQYF
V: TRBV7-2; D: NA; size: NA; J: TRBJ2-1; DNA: TGTGCCAGCAGCTCTCTATTGTTGAGGAATGAGCAGTTCTTC; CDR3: CASSSLLLRNEQFF
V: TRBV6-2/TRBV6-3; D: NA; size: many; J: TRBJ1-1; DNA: TGTGCCAGCAGTTACTCGAGGGACGGTGAAGCTTTCTTT; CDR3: CASSYSRDGEAFF
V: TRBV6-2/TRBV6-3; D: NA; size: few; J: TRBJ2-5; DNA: TGTGCCAGCAGTTACTACCATGAGACCCAGTACTTC; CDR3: CASSYYHETQYF
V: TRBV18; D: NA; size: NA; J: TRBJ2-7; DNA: TGTGCCAGCCCACCCATGTCTCCGAATTACGAGCAGTACTTC; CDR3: CASPPMSPNYEQYF
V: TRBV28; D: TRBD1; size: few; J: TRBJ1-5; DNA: TGTGCCAGCAGTCGGACAGGGGGCCTCTCCCAGCCCCAGCATTTT; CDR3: CASSRTGGLSQPQHF
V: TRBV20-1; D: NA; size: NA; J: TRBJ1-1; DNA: TGCAGTGCTAGAGGTCCCGGGACCCTTGAAGCTTTCTTT; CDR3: CSARGPGTLEAFF
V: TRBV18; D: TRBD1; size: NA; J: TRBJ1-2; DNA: TGTGCCAGCTCACTCTCGGAGGGGGCCAACTATGGCTACACCTTC; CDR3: CASSLSEGANYGYTF
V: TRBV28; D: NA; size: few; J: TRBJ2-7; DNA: TGTGCCAGCAACAACTCAGGGGAGACCTACGAGCAGTACTTC; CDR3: CASNNSGETYEQYF
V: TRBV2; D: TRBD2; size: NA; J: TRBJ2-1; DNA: TGTGCCAGCATAGTAGTCGGGGCTAGCGGGGATAACTGGAATGAGCAGTTCTTC; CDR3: CASIVVGASGDNWNEQFF
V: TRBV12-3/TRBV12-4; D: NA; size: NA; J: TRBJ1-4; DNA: TGTGCCAGCAGGGGGACAACAACTAATGAAAAACTGTTTTTT; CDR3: CASRGTTTNEKLFF
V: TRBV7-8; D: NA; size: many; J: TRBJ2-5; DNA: TGTGCCAGCAGACCTCATCAGGGGTTTGAAGAGACCCAGTACTTC; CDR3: CASRPHQGFEETQYF
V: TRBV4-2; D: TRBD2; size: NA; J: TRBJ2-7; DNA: TGTGCCAGCAGCCTCCAATTTGGGGGGGGGGTAAGGGCCTACGAGCAGTACTTC; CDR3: CASSLQFGGGVRAYEQYF
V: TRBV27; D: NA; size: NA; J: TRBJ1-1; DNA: TGTGCCAGCAGTTTAAATAGGGCCGCGATTGGGGTTGAAGCTTTCTTT; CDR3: CASSLNRAAIGVEAFF